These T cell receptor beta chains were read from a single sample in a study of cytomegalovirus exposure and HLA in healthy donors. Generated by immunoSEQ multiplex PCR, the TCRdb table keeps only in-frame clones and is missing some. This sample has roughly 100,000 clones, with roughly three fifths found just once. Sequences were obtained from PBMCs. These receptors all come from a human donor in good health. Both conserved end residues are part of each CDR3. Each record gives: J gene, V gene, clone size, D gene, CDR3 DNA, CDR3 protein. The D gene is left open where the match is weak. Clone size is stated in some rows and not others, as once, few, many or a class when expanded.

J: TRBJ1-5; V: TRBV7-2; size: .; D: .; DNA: TGTGCCAGCAGCTTCTCCCAGGGAATTTTAGGGCCCCAGCATTTT; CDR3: CASSFSQGILGPQHF
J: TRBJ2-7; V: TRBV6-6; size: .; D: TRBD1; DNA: TGTGCCAGCAGTTACACCCCCCGGGACAGGGGGTACTTC; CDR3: CASSYTPRDRGYF
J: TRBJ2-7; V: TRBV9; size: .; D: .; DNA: TGTGCCAGCAGCTCCCGTGGTAGCGGCTACGAGCAGTACTTC; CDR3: CASSSRGSGYEQYF
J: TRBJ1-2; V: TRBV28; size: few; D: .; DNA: TGTGCCAGCAGCCTACCGGCGGACTCCTATGGCTACACCTTC; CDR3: CASSLPADSYGYTF
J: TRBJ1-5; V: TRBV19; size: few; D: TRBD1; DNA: TGTGCCAGTAGTGGGACAGGCAATCAGCCCCAGCATTTT; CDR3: CASSGTGNQPQHF
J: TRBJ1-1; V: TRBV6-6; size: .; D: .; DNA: TGTGCCAGCAGTTTAGCCAGAGGAAGGACTGAAGCTTTCTTT; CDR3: CASSLARGRTEAFF
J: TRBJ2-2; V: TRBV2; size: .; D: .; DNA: TGTGCCAGCAGTGAAGTTGCGGGATACACCGGGGAGCTGTTTTTT; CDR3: CASSEVAGYTGELFF
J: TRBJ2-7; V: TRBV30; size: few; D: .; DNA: TGTGCCTGTGTCAGAGGTTCTACCTACGAGCAGTACTTC; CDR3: CACVRGSTYEQYF
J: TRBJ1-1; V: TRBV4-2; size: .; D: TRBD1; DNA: TGTGCCAGCAGCCAACGGACAGGCCGGGCCCCTGAAGCTTTCTTT; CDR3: CASSQRTGRAPEAFF
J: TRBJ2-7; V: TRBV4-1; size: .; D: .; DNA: TGCGCCAGCAGCCAAGGCCAGACCTACGAGCAGTACTTC; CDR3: CASSQGQTYEQYF
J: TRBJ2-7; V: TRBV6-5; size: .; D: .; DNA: TGTGCCAGCAGTTCTGCGGCTTTTTCTACATCCTACGAGCAGTACTTC; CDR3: CASSSAAFSTSYEQYF
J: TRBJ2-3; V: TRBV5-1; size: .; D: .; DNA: TGCGCCAGCAGCTTACTAGGTTTTGGCACAGATACGCAGTATTTT; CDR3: CASSLLGFGTDTQYF
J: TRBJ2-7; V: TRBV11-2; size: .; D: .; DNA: TGTGCCAGCAGCTTAGCTAGGAGCTCCTACGAGCAGTACTTC; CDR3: CASSLARSSYEQYF
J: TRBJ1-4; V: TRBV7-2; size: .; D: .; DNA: TGTGCCAGCAGCTTAGAATGGGCGGGAACTAATGAAAAACTGTTTTTT; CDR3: CASSLEWAGTNEKLFF
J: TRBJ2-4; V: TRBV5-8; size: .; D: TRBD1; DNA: TGTGCCAGCAGCCCCGTGCAGGGGGAGCGGATAGCCAAAAACATTCAGTACTTC; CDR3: CASSPVQGERIAKNIQYF
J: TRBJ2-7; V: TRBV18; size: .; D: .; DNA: TGTGCCAGCTCACCAGCCAGGGCAGGTTACGAGCAGTACTTC; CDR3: CASSPARAGYEQYF
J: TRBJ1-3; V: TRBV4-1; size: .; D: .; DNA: TGCGCCAGCAGCCGGACGGAGGCCTCTGGAAACACCATATATTTT; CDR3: CASSRTEASGNTIYF
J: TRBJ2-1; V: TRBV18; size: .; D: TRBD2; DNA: TGTGCCAGCTCACAAAGGCTAGCGGGAGGGCCCTCGAATGAGCAGTTCTTC; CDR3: CASSQRLAGGPSNEQFF
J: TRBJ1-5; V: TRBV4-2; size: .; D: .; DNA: TGTGCCAGCAGCCAAGATTTGACATCCGTTCAGCCCCAGCATTTT; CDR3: CASSQDLTSVQPQHF
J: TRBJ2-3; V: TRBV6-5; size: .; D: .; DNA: TGTGCCAGCAGTTACTCGTGGGACTCCGGAGATACGCAGTATTTT; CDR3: CASSYSWDSGDTQYF
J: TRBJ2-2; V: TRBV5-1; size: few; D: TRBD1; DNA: TGCGCCAGCAGCCCGCGGACAGGGGGGAACGGGGAGCTGTTTTTT; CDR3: CASSPRTGGNGELFF
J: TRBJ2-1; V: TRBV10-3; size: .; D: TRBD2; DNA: TGTGCCATCGGCGGGAGTAGCAAATACAATGAGCAGTTCTTC; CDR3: CAIGGSSKYNEQFF
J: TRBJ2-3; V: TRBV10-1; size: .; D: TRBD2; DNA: TGCGCCAGCAGCGATCAGCGGGAAGGGCTCACAGATACGCAGTATTTT; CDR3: CASSDQREGLTDTQYF
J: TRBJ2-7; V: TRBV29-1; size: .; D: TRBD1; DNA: TGCAGCGTTGAATCGCGACAGGGGGGGTACGAGCAGTACTTC; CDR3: CSVESRQGGYEQYF
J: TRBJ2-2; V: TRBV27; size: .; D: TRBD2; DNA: TGTGCCTGCGGGAGCGTCACCGGGGAGCTGTTTTTT; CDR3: CACGSVTGELFF
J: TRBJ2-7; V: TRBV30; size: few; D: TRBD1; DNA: TGTGCCTGGAGTGTCAGGGGGTCCCTAACCTACGAGCAGTACTTC; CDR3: CAWSVRGSLTYEQYF
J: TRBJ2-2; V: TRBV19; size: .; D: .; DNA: TGTGCCAGTAGTATTCTAGCCGATACCGGGGAGCTGTTTTTT; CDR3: CASSILADTGELFF
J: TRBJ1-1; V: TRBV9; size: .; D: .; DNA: TGTGCCAGCAGCGTAGGGGGGCCAAACACTGAAGCTTTCTTT; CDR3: CASSVGGPNTEAFF
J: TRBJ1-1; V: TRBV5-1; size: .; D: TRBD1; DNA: TGCGCCAGCAGCTTGGAAAGGACAGGGAAAACTGAAGCTTTCTTT; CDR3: CASSLERTGKTEAFF
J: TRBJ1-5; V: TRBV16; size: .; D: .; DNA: TGTGCCAGCAGCCAACGAGGAGGGAGCAATCAGCCCCAGCATTTT; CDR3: CASSQRGGSNQPQHF
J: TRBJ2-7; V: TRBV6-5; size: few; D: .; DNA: TGTGCCAGCAGTTACTCGGGGGGGGCAAGATACGAGCAGTACTTC; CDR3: CASSYSGGARYEQYF
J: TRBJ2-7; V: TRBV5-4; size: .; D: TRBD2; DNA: TGTGCCAGCAGCTTGGGTATAGCGGGAGCGGTGGACGAGCAGTACTTC; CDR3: CASSLGIAGAVDEQYF
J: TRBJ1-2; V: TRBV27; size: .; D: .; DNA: TGTGCCAGCAGTTTCGCGGGGGATGGCTATGGCTACACCTTC; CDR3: CASSFAGDGYGYTF
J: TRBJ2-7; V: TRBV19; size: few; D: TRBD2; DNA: TGTGCCAGTAGTCGACTAGCGGGAGGCAACGTCTACGAGCAGTACTTC; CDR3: CASSRLAGGNVYEQYF